This paragraph reports one T cell receptor beta chain. Its antigen remains unknown. This sample stems from a study of CD8 T cells in Susac syndrome. Study overall: Within the group of sequenced Susac syndrome patients, five or six had active disease and eight or nine were in remission. Treatment status at blood draw for the Susac syndrome patients was therapy-naive, corticosteroids, or intravenous immunoglobulin alone.

The RNA input was 0.5 to 1 ug, and it was reverse transcribed with random hexamers. The method of amplification for TCR beta CDR3 was immunoSEQ multiplex PCR, covering 54 Vbeta and 13 Jbeta. TCRdb re-derived calls from the immunoSEQ multiplex PCR reads in MiXCR, one entry per CDR3 protein. The table shows roughly 110,000 distinct CDR3 sequences, with approximately 93% occurring only once. Germline V gene sequence: CDR1 SGHTA, CDR2 FQGNSA. Trimming took 0 bases from V and 5 from J; bases not matched to a gene: 19. The length of the CDR3 is 20 residues. General observations from the study: CD8+ clones in Susac expanded most in TEMRA cells and active patients.

The chain carries TRBV7-2 and TRBJ2-3; 8 nucleotides align to TRBD2. The receptor comes from a human donor with Susac syndrome. Input material: CD8+ T cells from PBMCs. The CDR3: CASSLAPTGWGVAGQDTQYF. CDR3 DNA sequence: TGTGCCAGCAGCTTAGCCCCGACAGGTTGGGGAGTAGCGGGGCAAGATACGCAGTATTTT. The variable domain in full, completed from reference TRBV7-2 and TRBJ2-3, reads GAGVSQSPSNKVTEKGKDVELRCDPISGHTALYWYRQSLGQGLEFLIYFQGNSAPDKSGLPSDRFSAERTGGSVSTLTIQRTQQEDSAVYLCASSLAPTGWGVAGQDTQYFGPGTRLTVL.